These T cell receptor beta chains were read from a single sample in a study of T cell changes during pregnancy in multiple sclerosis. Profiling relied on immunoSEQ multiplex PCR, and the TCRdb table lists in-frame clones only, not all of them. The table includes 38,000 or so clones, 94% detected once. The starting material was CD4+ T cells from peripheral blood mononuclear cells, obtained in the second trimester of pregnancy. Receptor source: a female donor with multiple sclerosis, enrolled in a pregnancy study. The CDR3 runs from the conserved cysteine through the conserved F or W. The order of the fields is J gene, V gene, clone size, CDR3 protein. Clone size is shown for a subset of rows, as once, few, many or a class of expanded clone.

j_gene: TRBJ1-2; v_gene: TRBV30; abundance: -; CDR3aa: CAWPDRGYGYTF
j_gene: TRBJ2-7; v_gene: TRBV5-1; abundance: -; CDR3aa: CASSLGIAGDEQYF
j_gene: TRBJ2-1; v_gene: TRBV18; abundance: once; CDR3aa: CASSPQTSGNEQFF
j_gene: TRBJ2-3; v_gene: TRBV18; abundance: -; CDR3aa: CASSSYSSGSTDTQYF
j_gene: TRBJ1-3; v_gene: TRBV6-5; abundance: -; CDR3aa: CASSYLGQRGGNTIYF
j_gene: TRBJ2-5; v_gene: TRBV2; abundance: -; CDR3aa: CASSNRVSETQYF
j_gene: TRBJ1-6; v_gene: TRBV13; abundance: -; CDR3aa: CASSLGGSGNSPLHF
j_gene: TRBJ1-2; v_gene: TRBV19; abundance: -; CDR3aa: CASSIDRAHGYTF
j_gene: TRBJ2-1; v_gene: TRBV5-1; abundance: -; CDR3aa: CASSLSSPGSVGPHNEQFF
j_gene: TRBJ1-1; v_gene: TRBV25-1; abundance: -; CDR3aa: CASSQTQGYTEAFF
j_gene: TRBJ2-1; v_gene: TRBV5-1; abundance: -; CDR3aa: CASSWGGESYNEQFF
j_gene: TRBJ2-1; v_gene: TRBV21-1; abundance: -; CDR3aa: CASSKAPLAAKPYNEQFF
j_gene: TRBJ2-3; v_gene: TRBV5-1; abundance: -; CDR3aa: CASSLGGRPPDTQYF
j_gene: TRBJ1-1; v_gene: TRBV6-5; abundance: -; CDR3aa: CASSASRLPAFF
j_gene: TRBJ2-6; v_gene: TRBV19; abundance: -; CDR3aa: CASSILRQSGANVLTF
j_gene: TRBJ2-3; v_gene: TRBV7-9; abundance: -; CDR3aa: CASSLGSTDTQYF
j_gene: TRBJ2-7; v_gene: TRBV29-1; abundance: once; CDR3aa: CSVGGSSYEQYF
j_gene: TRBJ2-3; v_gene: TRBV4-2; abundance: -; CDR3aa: CASSQGELAGVITDTQYF
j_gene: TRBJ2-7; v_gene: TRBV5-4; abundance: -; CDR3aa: CASSPLAGGRYEQYF
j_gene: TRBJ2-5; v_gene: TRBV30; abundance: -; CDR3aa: CASTQGGRGNRETQYF
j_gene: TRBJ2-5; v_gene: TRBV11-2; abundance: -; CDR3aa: CASSLRVGGSREETQYF
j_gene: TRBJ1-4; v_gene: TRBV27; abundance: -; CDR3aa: CASSPRGTGYEKLFF
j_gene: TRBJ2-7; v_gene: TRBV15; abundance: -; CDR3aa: CATSRGGKSSYEQYF
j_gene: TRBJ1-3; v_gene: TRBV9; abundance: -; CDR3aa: CASSVDRGLSGNTIYF
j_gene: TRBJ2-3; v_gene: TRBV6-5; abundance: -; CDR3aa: CASTGGTDTQYF
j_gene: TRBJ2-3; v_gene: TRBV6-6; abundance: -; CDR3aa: CASSYSMGLPTDTQYF
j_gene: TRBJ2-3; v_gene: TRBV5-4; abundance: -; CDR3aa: CASSLGGTSGSIDTQYF
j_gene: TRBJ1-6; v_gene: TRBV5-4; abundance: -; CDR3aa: CASSRDAGAVSPLHF
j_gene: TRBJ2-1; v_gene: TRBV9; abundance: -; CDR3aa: CASSVGGTSGGAGYNEQFF
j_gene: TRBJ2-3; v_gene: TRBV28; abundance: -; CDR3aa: CASTRTASTDTQYF
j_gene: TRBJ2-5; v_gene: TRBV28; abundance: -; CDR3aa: CASSTPRGSGTQYF
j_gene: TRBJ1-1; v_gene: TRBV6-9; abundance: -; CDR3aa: CASSYRRGRAFF
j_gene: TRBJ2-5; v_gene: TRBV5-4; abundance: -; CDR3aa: CASRTSLEKYQETQYF
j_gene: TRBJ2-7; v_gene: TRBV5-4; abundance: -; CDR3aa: CASSSGLAIEQYF
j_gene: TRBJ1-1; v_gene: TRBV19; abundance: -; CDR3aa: CASRITPRGGGNTEAFF
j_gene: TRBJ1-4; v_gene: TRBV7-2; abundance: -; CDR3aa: CASSLDGAEKLFF